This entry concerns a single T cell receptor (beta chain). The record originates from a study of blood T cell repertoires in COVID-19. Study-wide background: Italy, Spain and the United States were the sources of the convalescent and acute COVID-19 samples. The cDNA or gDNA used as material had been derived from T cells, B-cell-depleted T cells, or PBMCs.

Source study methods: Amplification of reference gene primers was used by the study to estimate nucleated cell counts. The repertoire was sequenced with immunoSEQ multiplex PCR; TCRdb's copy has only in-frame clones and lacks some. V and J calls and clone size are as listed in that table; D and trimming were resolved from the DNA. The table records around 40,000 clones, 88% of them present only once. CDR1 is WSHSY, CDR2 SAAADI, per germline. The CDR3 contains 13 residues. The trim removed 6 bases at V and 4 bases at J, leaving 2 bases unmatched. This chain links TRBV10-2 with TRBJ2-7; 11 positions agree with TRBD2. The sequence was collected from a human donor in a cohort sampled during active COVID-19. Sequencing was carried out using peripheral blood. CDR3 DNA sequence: TGCGCCAGCAGGACTAGCGGGGTGTACGAGCAGTACTTC. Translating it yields CASRTSGVYEQYF.